The source of this T cell receptor beta chain is a study of Tregs in tolerant kidney transplant recipients (dated by TCRdb to between 2018 and 2021). Background on the whole study: TCRbeta sequencing was used in the study to identify donor-specific regulatory T cells before combined kidney and bone marrow transplantation, and the identified cells were then tracked after transplant. TCRbeta repertoire sequencing was used in a few healthy controls to compare several ways of expanding Tregs specific for an allogeneic donor. Overall study results and their limits: Biological reproducibility was not directly assessed, although technical replication error appeared to be minimal. Expanding Tregs with activated donor B cells appeared to identify the most biologically relevant and donor-specific TCRbeta repertoire. The study was limited by small patient numbers, and the findings need validation in larger populations and under other immunosuppression protocols.

Unstimulated Tregs (CD4+CD25+CD127-), CD4+ non-Tregs (CD4+CD25-), CD4 and CD8 cells were FACS-sorted from thawed PBMCs. Blood from healthy controls was obtained either from healthy volunteers or as purchased buffy coats. Healthy control blood was processed by Ficoll density gradient to PBMCs and cryopreserved; patient PBMCs were collected before and after transplant. The germline V gene encodes CDR1 MGHDK and CDR2 SYGVNS. The V and J ends are trimmed by 7 bases and 0 bases, leaving 3 bases between them. The CDR3 covers 12 residues, taking in both the cysteine and the phenylalanine. Only the CDR3 region is kept as DNA, spanning 36 bases read in frame from base 1. Turning to this clone: This clone's antigen is unknown. Qualities for individual bases were not recorded, and no much larger clone is one base off.

Genomic DNA was extracted from sorted cells with the QIAGEN DNeasy Blood and Tissue Kit for TCRbeta CDR3 sequencing. High-throughput TCRbeta CDR3 sequencing, which included PCR amplification with bias correction and internal controls, was done commercially through immunoSEQ. For the original study's pipeline: Unique productive TCRbeta sequences were defined by CDR3 nucleotide sequence where primers matched, and otherwise by CDR3 amino acid sequence together with Vbeta and Jbeta genes. To correct for sorting error, sequences found in more than one sorted population at a frequency ratio of 2:1 or less were discarded, and the remaining shared sequences were assigned to the population with the higher frequency. A sequence was defined as donor-reactive if the sequence was expanded at least 5-fold in CFSE-low cells compared with unstimulated cells and had a frequency of at least 0.01% in CFSE-low cells. Repertoire divergence was quantified by Jensen-Shannon divergence calculated from the top 100 TCRbeta sequences ranked by frequency. When a sample had multiple sequencing runs, each run was corrected for sorting error separately and the runs were then pooled. TCRdb re-hosts the immuneACCESS table, in-frame sequences only. Its copies lack some clones; in the studies checked, an unresolved V gene accounts for under half of them, and the cause for the rest is not known. That table gives V, J and clone size, and the DNA gave D and trimming. The sample has about 240,000 clones on record, roughly four fifths of them singletons. Roughly 0.67% of the sample is taken by the ten largest.

What was sequenced was CD4+ T cells from blood. The sequence was obtained from a human donor in good health. The sequence is built from TRBV25-1 and TRBJ1-4; the D gene is not confidently resolved. CDR3 region: CASKATNEKLFF. Read as DNA, the sequence is TGTGCCAGCAAGGCAACTAATGAAAAACTGTTTTTT.